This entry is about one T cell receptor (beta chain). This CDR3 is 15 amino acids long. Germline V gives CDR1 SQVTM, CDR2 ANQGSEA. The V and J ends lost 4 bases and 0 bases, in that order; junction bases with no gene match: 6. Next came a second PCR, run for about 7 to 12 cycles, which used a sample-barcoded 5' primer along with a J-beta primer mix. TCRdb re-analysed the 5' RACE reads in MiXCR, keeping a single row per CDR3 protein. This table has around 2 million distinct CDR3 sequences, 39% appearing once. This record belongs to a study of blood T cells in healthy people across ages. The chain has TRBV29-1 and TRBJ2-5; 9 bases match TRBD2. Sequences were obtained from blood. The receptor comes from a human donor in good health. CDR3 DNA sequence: TGCAGCGTTGGAGGGGCGGGGGGGTACCAAGAGACCCAGTACTTC. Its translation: CSVGGAGGYQETQYF. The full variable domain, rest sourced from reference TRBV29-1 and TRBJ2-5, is SAVISQKPSRDICQRGTSLTIQCQVDSQVTMMFWYRQQPGQSLTLIATANQGSEATYESGFVIDKFPISRPNLTFSTLTVSNMSPEDSSIYLCSVGGAGGYQETQYFGPGTRLLVL.